This TCR beta chain comes out of a study of regulatory and conventional T cells in RAG deficiency. Notes on the study in general: Omenn patients showed >80% Treg-Tconv overlap and shorter CDR3 lengths. Other subsets showed approximately 10-fold reductions, but Treg unique TCR beta sequences fell roughly 110-fold in these patients. Shannon entropy fell and Simpson indices rose in RAG-deficient patients.

The eight patients with RAG deficiency had SCID (one), Omenn syndrome (two), or CID/atypical SCID (five). The CDR3 contains 13 residues. In germline, CDR1 is MNHEY, CDR2 SMNVEV (reference sequence). V was clipped by 2 bases and J by 6 bases, with 9 bases between them. Comment on this clone: The antigen is undetermined.

The repertoire was sequenced with immunoSEQ multiplex PCR; TCRdb's copy has only in-frame clones and lacks some. The sample comprises 5,500 to 6,500 clones, about nine tenths of which are singletons, and about 49% rests with the top ten. V gene TRBV27 combines with J gene TRBJ2-3, with D uncertain. Sample: CD8+ T cells sorted from blood. The clonotype originates from a human donor with RAG deficiency presenting as severe combined immunodeficiency. The CDR3 sequence is CASSLMALDTQYF. The DNA for the CDR3 is TGTGCCAGCAGTTTAATGGCGCTGGATACGCAGTATTTT.